This T cell receptor (beta chain) was sequenced in a study of Graves' ophthalmopathy and Graves' hyperthyroidism. None of the included patients had other autoimmune diseases, uncontrolled infections, pregnancy or lactation, as these led to exclusion. From fresh peripheral blood, 8.5 to 10 ml in volume, the PBMCs were obtained. The TCR beta CDR3 regions underwent amplification from RNA transcripts. HTBI primers were employed in first-round RT-PCR, then a second-round multiplex PCR followed. TCRdb ran MiXCR on the multiplex PCR reads and lists one entry per CDR3 protein. The sample contains approximately 330,000 distinct CDR3 sequences, roughly 15% of which appear only once. This clonotype came up many times. V was trimmed by 3 bases and J by 7 bases, leaving 18 bases between them. Germline loops: CDR1 LGHNA, CDR2 YSLEER. CDR3 length equals 15 residues.

This chain connects TRBV4-3 to TRBJ1-1; possibly TRBD1 for D (5 bases). The receptor was isolated from an adult man with Graves' ophthalmopathy. Sequencing input: peripheral blood. The DNA for the CDR3 is TGCGCCAGCAGCCATGAAAGCACGGGGGTCCGTGAAGCTTTCTTT. It translates to CASSHESTGVREAFF.